This is a list of T cell receptor beta chains from one sample in a study of blood T cell repertoires in COVID-19. Sequencing used immunoSEQ multiplex PCR; TCRdb keeps in-frame clones, though not all of them. This table holds 90,000 to 110,000 clones, around 82% found once. Sequencing was carried out using peripheral blood. The receptor set was obtained from a human donor in a cohort sampled during active or convalescent COVID-19. Each CDR3 is given with its conserved first and last residue. D genes are given only for firm matches. Only some rows state a clone size, as once, few, many or a class for expanded clones.

TGCGCCAGCAGGAACGGGGAGACCCAGTACTTC,CASRNGETQYF,NA,NA,TRBV5-1,TRBJ2-5
TGTGCCAGCAGTCACCACTGGGGACAGGGGAACTTGAAAACGGAGACCCAGTACTTC,CASSHHWGQGNLKTETQYF,NA,TRBD1,TRBV6-2/TRBV6-3,TRBJ2-5
TGTGCCAGCAGCACCCGGACAGGGGTCGGGGAGCTGTTTTTT,CASSTRTGVGELFF,NA,TRBD1,TRBV9,TRBJ2-2
TGCAGCGTTACCGGGGATGGTCCACCTCCGATTTACAATGAGCAGTTCTTC,CSVTGDGPPPIYNEQFF,NA,NA,TRBV29-1,TRBJ2-1
TGTGCCAGCAGCTTCATAGGAGCTGAAAACACCATATATTTT,CASSFIGAENTIYF,NA,NA,TRBV7-2,TRBJ1-3
TGTGCCAGTAGAAGACTCTCTGGAAACACCATATATTTT,CASRRLSGNTIYF,NA,NA,TRBV19,TRBJ1-3
TGTGCCACCAGCAGAGTTGGGGAGAGGGAGACCCAGTACTTC,CATSRVGERETQYF,few,NA,TRBV15,TRBJ2-5
TGTGCCAGCAGCTTAGGGCCCTCGGGACTGACCACAGATACGCAGTATTTT,CASSLGPSGLTTDTQYF,NA,NA,TRBV7-2,TRBJ2-3
TGTGCCAGCAGAGGACAGGGAGGTTCACCCCTCCACTTT,CASRGQGGSPLHF,NA,TRBD1,TRBV12-3/TRBV12-4,TRBJ1-6
TGTGCCAGCAGCCACAGAGACAGAGTTCAAGAGACCCAGTACTTC,CASSHRDRVQETQYF,once,NA,TRBV3-1/TRBV3-2,TRBJ2-5
TGTGCCAGCAGCTTAGATCTTACTTCGCGCCTCTACAATGAGCAGTTCTTC,CASSLDLTSRLYNEQFF,NA,NA,TRBV11-2,TRBJ2-1
TGCGCCAGCAGCTTGTCGGGGGGGCTCAATGAGCAGTTCTTC,CASSLSGGLNEQFF,NA,TRBD2,TRBV5-1,TRBJ2-1
TGTGCCAGCAGTTATGGGGGGGGCTGGGATGAGCAGTTCTTC,CASSYGGGWDEQFF,NA,NA,TRBV6-2/TRBV6-3,TRBJ2-1
TGTGCCAGCTCACCTCCGGGACAGCCATGGGGTGGCTACACCTTC,CASSPPGQPWGGYTF,NA,TRBD1,TRBV18,TRBJ1-2